The following is a T cell receptor (beta chain) sequence with its context. The antigen this receptor binds is unknown. No base quality values were provided; no much bigger clone lies one nucleotide off. V is trimmed back by 4 bases and J by 4 bases, and the junction contains 2 bases that no gene match accounts for. Based on the germline V gene (reference sequence), the CDR1 and CDR2 sequences are SEHNR and FQNEAQ. The cysteine opens and the phenylalanine closes a CDR3 of 14 amino acids. Only the CDR3 portion is preserved as DNA: 42 bases, with reading frame beginning at the first base. The receptor library was made with PCR. This sample was sequenced with an Illumina HiSeq 2500. To reduce PCR and sequencing biases, unique molecular identifiers were built into the TCR beta cDNA libraries. Every 1 to 10 million input T cells yielded some 500,000 cDNA molecules, meaning each molecule approximated one T cell. Patient libraries were prepared and sequenced with the same protocol used for the earlier healthy control dataset. Within a given batch, samples were prepared together, multiplexed and sequenced on the same HiSeq lane. The study's own analysis went as follows. Raw barcoded reads were processed with MIGEC, and single-read molecular identifier groups were discarded before consensus assembly and CDR3 extraction. VDJtools was used for post-analysis of the clonotype tables, with diversity normalized by down-sampling every dataset to the smallest sample size. To correct batch-related cross-sample contamination, repertoire overlap clustering matched CDR3 amino acid sequences but not nucleotide sequences. Using fastp trimming at Q25 and MiXCR clonotype assembly, TCRdb reanalyzed the public sequencing data and kept in-frame beta chains. Every distinct CDR3 protein forms one entry, paired with its most common genes and DNA. TCRdb, not the authors, supplied the V and J calls. The sample table records about 430,000 distinct CDR3 sequences; roughly 40% of these occur just once. Approximately 7.1% of the sample comes from the top ten.

This specimen belongs to a study of post-analysis software for immune sequencing data (dated by TCRdb to 2013 to 2016). In terms of the full investigation: Relapsing-remitting, secondary progressive and progressive-relapsing multiple sclerosis were recorded as disease courses, and subtype annotation was lacking for some patients. A subset of samples was prepared in parallel using single-end sample barcoding, then pooled and co-amplified after Illumina adapter ligation. Patient repertoires were compared against about a dozen previously published healthy control repertoires from donors aged roughly 6 to 27 years. The paper as a whole reports these results and caveats: When samples were clustered directly using the F measure, samples prepared in the same batch co-clustered strongly, which prompted a batch-effect correction. The control group was slightly older than the multiple sclerosis patient group. Roughly 5 TRBV segments, including TRBV5-6, TRBV5-1 and TRBV20-1, were significantly more frequent in patients than controls. Normalized Chao1 diversity was significantly lower in multiple sclerosis patients than controls, suggesting substantial peripheral T-cell clonal expansion.

To demonstrate the VDJtools post-analysis software, TCR beta repertoires were profiled from the peripheral blood of more than ten young patients with multiple sclerosis. Multiple sclerosis patients were children and adolescents aged roughly 6 to 16 years. The rearrangement combines TRBV7-9 with TRBJ1-5, with 9 bases aligning to TRBD1. The TCR comes from a girl aged 2-10 years with multiple sclerosis. Sequenced input: blood. This receptor carries the CDR3 CASSSDRGNQPQHF. DNA sequence: TGTGCCAGCAGCTCCGACAGGGGGAATCAGCCCCAGCATTTT.